One T cell receptor beta chain is described in this entry. The data were taken from a study of blood T cell repertoires in COVID-19. Looking at the study overall: Samples of COVID-19 (acute and convalescent) were obtained from the United States, Italy and Spain. PBMCs, B-cell-depleted T cells, or T cells provided the cDNA or gDNA that made up the material.

Authors' methods: Amplifying reference gene primers gave estimates of nucleated cell counts. Here immunoSEQ multiplex PCR was the method, and the copy in TCRdb shows in-frame clones only, minus some. V, J and clone size derive from that table, while D and trimming were established from the DNA sequence. The repertoire holds some 300,000 clones, with around four fifths as singletons. The sample consisted of peripheral blood. The receptor's source is a woman between 50 and 59 years old with active or convalescent COVID-19.

The CDR3 spells CATSRVTGRYEQYF. The CDR3 DNA follows: TGTGCCACCAGCAGAGTTACAGGGAGATACGAGCAGTACTTC. V usage is TRBV15 and J usage is TRBJ2-7; possibly TRBD1 for D (6 bases). V gave up 1 base and J gave up 4 bases, with 11 bases separating them. The CDR3 is made up of 14 amino acids. Germline V gene data show CDR1 as LNHNV and CDR2 as YYDKDF (reference sequence).